The source of this TCR beta chain is a study of T cell responses to AZD1222 COVID-19 vaccine. The V and J ends lost 5 bases and 5 bases respectively, with 13 bases between them. Germline CDR1 and CDR2: MNHEY and SVGAGI. CDR3 length: 13 amino acids. The assay was immunoSEQ multiplex PCR, and TCRdb's table has in-frame clones only and misses some. The repertoire holds about 130,000 clones, more than 70% seen once, with less than 15% in the top ten. The sample was peripheral blood, taken on day 0 of AZD1222 vaccination. V and J are TRBV6-5 and TRBJ2-7; D assignment may be TRBD1 or TRBD2 (5 bases each). The clonotype was recovered from an adult in good health. CDR3 nucleotides: TGTGCCAGCAGTCACCTCGGGACCGACGAGCAGTACTTC. It encodes CASSHLGTDEQYF.